This entry lists 24 T cell receptor beta chains sequenced from one sample in a study of blood T cell repertoires in COVID-19. TCRdb keeps only in-frame clones here, not all; method: immunoSEQ multiplex PCR. The table has tens of thousands of clones, approximately 80% seen once. The sequencing sample was made of peripheral blood. The receptors here all came from a human donor in a cohort sampled during active COVID-19.

The rearrangement joins TRBV11-2 to TRBJ2-7, with 8 positions matching TRBD2. This CDR3 contains 15 residues. V lost 4 bases and J lost 3; bases outside the gene matches: 8. Germline CDR1 reads SGHAT; CDR2 reads FQNNGV. The chain's CDR3 is CASSSVPGLVYEQYF. CDR3 sequence (DNA): TGTGCCAGCAGCTCCGTACCGGGACTAGTCTACGAGCAGTACTTC. The entire variable domain, with the rest obtained from reference TRBV11-2 and TRBJ2-7, is as follows: EAGVAQSPRYKIIEKRQSVAFWCNPISGHATLYWYQQILGQGPKLLIQFQNNGVVDDSQLPKDRFSAERLKGVDSTLKIQPAKLEDSAVYLCASSSVPGLVYEQYFGPGTRLTVT.

The chain uses TRBV6-2 or TRBV6-3 and TRBJ2-1; 12 bases map to TRBD1. Germline CDR1 MNHEY, CDR2 SVGEGT. CDR3 length: 20 residues. Losses at the gene ends were 4 bases for V and 5 bases for J; bases not matched to a gene: 18. The DNA of the CDR3 is TGTGCCAGCAGTTTTCGCCCCCGGGACAGGGGGCGGGCTGGAAACAATGAGCAGTTCTTC. Amino acids: CASSFRPRDRGRAGNNEQFF.

This clone was found once. This chain connects TRBV5-1 to TRBJ2-3; the match to TRBD2 covers 11 bases. CDR3 length: 19 residues. Germline CDR1 SGHRS, CDR2 YFSETQ. V was pared by 0 bases and J by 0 bases, with 9 bases of the junction left unmatched. The CDR3 region has the DNA TGCGCCAGCAGCTTGGAATTTGGGACTAGCGGATCTAGCACAGATACGCAGTATTTT. This codes for CASSLEFGTSGSSTDTQYF.

The rearrangement joins TRBV27 to TRBJ2-1, with D unclear. The CDR3 is 15 residues long. V shed 0 bases and J shed 6 bases, with 12 bases lying between them. The germline CDR1 and CDR2 sequences are MNHEY and SMNVEV (reference sequence). The CDR3 sequence: CASSLSLAAGNEQFF. CDR3 DNA sequence: TGTGCCAGCAGTTTATCTCTTGCTGCCGGCAATGAGCAGTTCTTC.

This clone has only one observation. The V gene is TRBV6-5, the J gene TRBJ1-1, with D possibly being TRBD1 (6 bases). V shed 5 bases and J shed 7 bases, with 20 bases lying between them. The CDR3 is 15 amino acids. The germline V gene encodes CDR1 MNHEY and CDR2 SVGAGI. The CDR3 DNA reads TGTGCCAGCAGTCCCTACAGGGTAGGTACGGGTGAAGCTTTCTTT. Protein sequence: CASSPYRVGTGEAFF.

J is TRBJ1-3 and V is TRBV4-3; D possibly corresponds to TRBD1 (5 bases). Trimming cost V 1 base and J 1 base, with 20 bases left between them. The CDR3 is 19 amino acids. The germline CDR1 and CDR2 sequences are LGHNA and YSLEER. The CDR3 region is CASSQVRSGLLRSGNTIYF. The CDR3 DNA reads as TGCGCCAGCAGCCAAGTTAGGTCGGGACTGTTGAGATCTGGAAACACCATATATTTT.

Points on this clone: The same CDR3 can be traced to other DNA sequences in this sample. The chain is built from TRBV5-1 and TRBJ2-3; TRBD2 aligns across 9 bases. Trimming at V came to 3 bases and at J to 0 bases, leaving 8 bases not matched to a gene. CDR3 size: 17 residues. In germline, CDR1 is SGHRS, CDR2 YFSETQ. In DNA, the CDR3 is TGCGCCAGCAGCTGGCCTTTGGCGGGAGGGAGCACAGATACGCAGTATTTT. Protein sequence: CASSWPLAGGSTDTQYF.

V usage is TRBV11-2 and J usage is TRBJ2-5, with 12 positions matching TRBD2. J gave up 3 bases and V 2 bases, and 10 bases lay outside the gene matches. Germline V gene sequence: CDR1 SGHAT, CDR2 FQNNGV. The CDR3 extends over 18 amino acids. The CDR3 region has the DNA TGTGCCAGCAGCTTATTCTCTCTGACTAGCGGGAGAGAAGAGACCCAGTACTTC. Protein: CASSLFSLTSGREETQYF.

This chain connects TRBV6-5 to TRBJ2-1; TRBD2 agrees at 13 bases. After removal of 6 bases from V and 8 bases from J, the junction contained 4 bases not matched to a gene. This CDR3 spans 14 amino acids. Per the germline V gene, CDR1 is MNHEY and CDR2 is SVGAGI. CDR3 bases: TGTGCCAGCAGCACTGGGACTAGCGGGGATGAGCAGTTCTTC. Translating gives CASSTGTSGDEQFF.

The V call is TRBV10-1, the J call TRBJ2-7; 8 nucleotides line up with TRBD1. V lost 6 bases to trimming and J lost 2 bases; unmatched junction nucleotides: 12. CDR1 is WNHNN and CDR2 is SYGVQD in the germline V gene (reference sequence). This CDR3 has 16 amino acids. The DNA of the CDR3 is TGCGCCAGCAGAAAACGGGACAGGAGAATAACCTACGAGCAGTACTTC. This gives the protein CASRKRDRRITYEQYF.

This sequence joins TRBV28 and TRBJ2-1; 8 bases map to TRBD2. V shed 7 bases, J shed 7 bases, and the junction held 12 bases outside the gene matches. The CDR3 sequence is 15 residues long. Germline lookup yields CDR1 MDHEN and CDR2 SYDVKM. The CDR3 nucleotides are TGTGCCAGCAATCCCGTAAGCGGGAGAGGTAATGAGCAGTTCTTC. Encoded protein: CASNPVSGRGNEQFF.

V gene TRBV9 combines with J gene TRBJ1-2; 8 bases map to TRBD1. CDR3 length equals 15 residues. V trimming: 3 bases; J trimming: 0 bases; junction bases outside the gene matches: 4. Germline CDR1 reads SGDLS; CDR2 reads YYNGEE. The CDR3: CASSAQGAANYGYTF. CDR3 in DNA: TGTGCCAGCAGCGCCCAGGGGGCGGCTAACTATGGCTACACCTTC.

This chain joins TRBV28 and TRBJ2-2; TRBD2 might be the D (5 bases). The V end lost 8 bases, the J end lost 6 bases, and 16 bases lay between the germline ends. The CDR3 contains 14 residues. Germline CDR1 reads MDHEN; CDR2 reads SYDVKM. The CDR3 bases are TGTGCCAGCGTCCCACAGTTGGAGGCCGGGGAGCTGTTTTTT. Its protein is CASVPQLEAGELFF.

This chain connects TRBV10-3 to TRBJ2-7; 7 bases agree with TRBD1. There are 14 residues in the CDR3. V was clipped by 4 bases and J by 3 bases; unmatched bases: 6. Germline CDR1 and CDR2: ENHRY and SYGVKD. CDR3 nucleotides: TGTGCCATCAGTGCGGAGACAGGGTACTACGAGCAGTACTTC. This codes for CAISAETGYYEQYF.

The rearrangement uses TRBV19 and TRBJ1-1, with D unclear. The CDR3 is made up of 14 amino acids. V lost 7 bases, J lost 7 bases, and 19 bases lay in between. Germline V gene lookup returns CDR1 LNHDA and CDR2 SQIVND (reference sequence). The DNA of the CDR3 is TGTGCCAGTACCACCCCCGTCCGGTCCGGTGAAGCTTTCTTT. Its protein product is CASTTPVRSGEAFF. The full variable domain, its missing parts supplied by reference TRBV19 and TRBJ1-1, is DGGITQSPKYLFRKEGQNVTLSCEQNLNHDAMYWYRQDPGQGLRLIYYSQIVNDFQKGDIAEGYSVSREKKESFPLTVTSAQKNPTAFYLCASTTPVRSGEAFFGQGTRLTVV.

The chain recombines TRBV9 with TRBJ1-1, with a tentative D call TRBD1 (6 bases). Germline assignment: CDR1 SGDLS and CDR2 YYNGEE. There are 14 residues in the CDR3. V was clipped by 3 bases and J by 6 bases, with 15 bases between them. CDR3 sequence (DNA): TGTGCCAGCAGCGGAGTCCCAGGGGTGTCTGAAGCTTTCTTT. Protein: CASSGVPGVSEAFF.

A few counts support this clone. This sequence joins TRBV10-3 and TRBJ2-7, with a tentative D call TRBD2 (5 bases). The CDR3 runs 13 residues. Germline V lookup: CDR1 ENHRY, CDR2 SYGVKD. V lost 4 bases, J lost 3 bases, and 10 bases lay in between. The CDR3 region is CAISVEVDYEQYF. CDR3 coding DNA: TGTGCCATCAGTGTGGAGGTAGACTACGAGCAGTACTTC.

The rearrangement uses TRBV28 and TRBJ2-2, with TRBD2 matching over 7 bases. The V gene end was trimmed by 6 bases and the J gene end by 2 bases; junction bases not matched to a gene: 6. CDR3 length equals 15 residues. The germline CDR1 and CDR2 sequences are MDHEN and SYDVKM. The CDR3 region is CASRLTSTNTGELFF. The CDR3 bases are TGTGCCAGCAGATTGACTAGCACAAACACCGGGGAGCTGTTTTTT.

The J gene is TRBJ2-1, the V gene TRBV5-1, with TRBD1 matching 11 bases. The J segment lost 6 bases and the V segment lost 3 bases, leaving 5 bases of the junction unmatched. The CDR3 has 15 amino acids. Germline-derived CDR1 and CDR2 are SGHRS and YFSETQ. This CDR3 reads CASSSGTGGFNEQFF. The DNA of the CDR3 is TGCGCCAGCAGCTCCGGGACAGGGGGGTTCAATGAGCAGTTCTTC.

With respect to this clone: Sequence at one end of the junction differs from germline and may be a read error. Other nucleotide sequences from this sample produce the same CDR3. The chain combines TRBV19 with TRBJ2-7, with 12 bases matching TRBD1. The CDR3 covers 14 residues. CDR1 and CDR2 (germline): LNHDA, SQIVND (reference sequence). CDR3 sequence (DNA): TGTGCCAGTCGGGACAGGGGGCGCTCCGACGAGCAGTACTTC. Its translation is CASRDRGRSDEQYF.

V and J are TRBV9 and TRBJ1-5; TRBD1 aligns across 7 bases. Germline assignment: CDR1 SGDLS and CDR2 YYNGEE. V was pared by 3 bases and J by 3 bases, with 6 bases of the junction left unmatched. This CDR3 comprises 15 residues. The CDR3 region has the DNA TGTGCCAGCAGCGGGCCAGGGGGTTACAATCAGCCCCAGCATTTT. Its protein product is CASSGPGGYNQPQHF.

The chain carries TRBV7-2 and TRBJ2-1; the D gene is possibly TRBD2 (5 bases). This CDR3 spans 13 amino acids. Trimming took off 5 bases at V and 1 base at J, with 6 bases between the two ends. The V gene's germline CDR1 is SGHTA and CDR2 FQGNSA. As DNA, the CDR3 is TGTGCCAGCAGCCGGGAATCCTACAATGAGCAGTTCTTC. It yields the protein CASSRESYNEQFF.

The chain combines TRBV7-3 with TRBJ2-7; tentative D call: TRBD2 (5 bases). The V gene's germline CDR1 is SGHTA and CDR2 FQGTGA. The CDR3 totals 15 residues. V was shortened by 2 bases and J by 6 bases, with 17 bases between the two germline ends. The CDR3 protein is CASSLFTGKGAEQYF. The CDR3, as DNA: TGTGCCAGCAGCTTATTCACGGGAAAGGGCGCCGAGCAGTACTTC. The complete variable domain, with remaining parts taken from reference TRBV7-3 and TRBJ2-7, reads GAGVSQTPSNKVTEKGKYVELRCDPISGHTALYWYRQSLGQGPEFLIYFQGTGAADDSGLPNDRFFAVRPEGSVSTLKIQRTERGDSAVYLCASSLFTGKGAEQYFGPGTRLTVT.

This chain's CDR3 is CASSLGTWSGANVLTF. For the CDR3, the DNA is TGTGCCAGCAGCCTCGGGACTTGGTCTGGGGCCAACGTCCTGACTTTC. The gene calls are TRBV5-5 and TRBJ2-6, with D possibly matching TRBD2 (6 bases). Trimming removed 4 bases from V and 1 base from J, with 12 bases in between. This CDR3 contains 16 residues. Germline CDR1 reads SGHKS; CDR2 reads YYEKEE (reference sequence).